This T cell receptor beta chain was documented in a study of cytomegalovirus exposure and HLA in healthy donors. The PCR contained 60 Vbeta and 13 Jbeta primers. TCRdb keeps only in-frame clones here, not all; method: immunoSEQ multiplex PCR. Here the sample spans about 140,000 clones, 65% to 80% being singletons. Whole-study results and caveats: Sequence variants that were highly shared formed a cluster that was likely a sequencing artifact. Reportedly, fewer N-insertions than the 666-donor mean appeared in an Asian-associated ancestry cluster in a later analysis.

Of note for this clone: Its antigen is unidentified.

Trimming left V 2 bases short and J 7 bases short, with 6 bases between. Germline V gene sequence: CDR1 LGHNA, CDR2 YNFKEQ. CDR3 length: 11 residues. Among the donors, all were healthy bone marrow donors. The V gene is TRBV4-2, the J gene TRBJ2-7; tentatively, D is TRBD2 (5 bases). The clonotype comes from a woman between 50 and 59 years old in good health and CMV-seropositive. Sequencing input: PBMCs. The CDR3 DNA reads as TGTGCCAGCAGCCAACGGGGAGAGCAGTACTTC. Translating it yields CASSQRGEQYF.